Following are 20 T cell receptor beta chains from one sample sequenced in a study of cytomegalovirus exposure and HLA in healthy donors. Primers: 60 Vbeta forward and 13 Jbeta reverse. TCRdb keeps only in-frame clones here, not all; method: immunoSEQ multiplex PCR. The sample has about 160,000 clones; about 85% are singletons. Sequenced input: PBMCs. All receptors derive from a man aged 45 to 65 in good health and CMV-seropositive.

V is TRBV30 and J is TRBJ2-7, with D perhaps TRBD2 (5 bases). Germline CDR1 is GTSNPN and CDR2 is SVGIG (reference sequence). Trimming took 3 bases from V and 4 from J, leaving 16 bases between them. This CDR3 is 14 amino acids long. Here the CDR3 reads CAWRGEGGVYEQYF. CDR3 coding DNA: TGTGCCTGGAGGGGTGAGGGTGGAGTTTACGAGCAGTACTTC.

Points on this clone: Other DNA sequences in the same sample also yield this CDR3. The chain joins TRBV7-3 to TRBJ1-1, with a weak D call TRBD1 (5 bases). The germline V and J ends were trimmed by 0 bases and 4 bases, with 6 bases remaining between them. The CDR3 runs 13 residues. CDR1 and CDR2 from the germline V gene are SGHTA and FQGTGA. This CDR3 is CASSLTGGTEAFF. The CDR3 nucleotides are TGTGCCAGCAGCTTAACGGGGGGCACTGAAGCTTTCTTT.

The chain links TRBV9 to TRBJ1-1; D unresolved. This CDR3 region has 15 residues. Trimming took off 1 base at V and 4 bases at J, with 14 bases between the two ends. The germline V gene encodes CDR1 SGDLS and CDR2 YYNGEE. The CDR3 here is CASSVIGGPGTEAFF. The CDR3 nucleotides are TGTGCCAGCAGCGTAATAGGAGGGCCGGGCACTGAAGCTTTCTTT. Variable domain in full (rest from reference TRBV9 and TRBJ1-1): DSGVTQTPKHLITATGQRVTLRCSPRSGDLSVYWYQQSLDQGLQFLIQYYNGEERAKGNILERFSAQQFPDLHSELNLSSLELGDSALYFCASSVIGGPGTEAFFGQGTRLTVV.

The rearrangement links TRBV30 to TRBJ2-5; 13 positions agree with TRBD2. The DNA end is a closer match to TRBJ2-7, so the J assignment may be wrong. CDR1 is GTSNPN and CDR2 is SVGIG in the germline V gene (reference sequence). The CDR3 consists of 17 residues. The CDR3 protein is CAWSRGRTSGSTYEQYF. The CDR3 DNA is TGTGCCTGGAGTAGAGGGCGGACTAGCGGGAGTACTTACGAGCAGTACTTC.

This chain connects TRBV2 to TRBJ2-5; a possible D gene is TRBD1 (6 bases). V dropped 8 bases and J dropped 2 bases, with 15 bases sitting between them. The germline V gene encodes CDR1 SNHLY and CDR2 FYNNEI. This CDR3 has 14 amino acids. CDR3 protein: CASAMQGFQETQYF. CDR3 coding DNA: TGTGCCAGCGCCATGCAGGGGTTTCAAGAGACCCAGTACTTC. Combining the CDR3 with reference TRBV2 and TRBJ2-5 gives the whole variable domain EPEVTQTPSHQVTQMGQEVILRCVPISNHLYFYWYRQILGQKVEFLVSFYNNEISEKSEIFDDQFSVERPDGSNFTLKIRSTKLEDSAMYFCASAMQGFQETQYFGPGTRLLVL.

Notes on this clone: A junction end diverges from the germline sequence, so it may reflect a read error. CDR3 sequence (DNA): TGTGCCGGCAGTTCCCCGACAGGCGCTGAGAAACTGTTTTTT. Its translation: CAGSSPTGAEKLFF. The chain employs TRBV6-6 and TRBJ1-4; TRBD1 might be the D (6 bases). The CDR3 sequence is 14 residues long. Germline CDR1 is MNHNY and CDR2 is SVGAGI (reference sequence).

The chain couples TRBV2 to TRBJ2-7, with D perhaps TRBD1 (5 bases). CDR1 SNHLY and CDR2 FYNNEI come from the germline V gene. The V and J ends lost 4 bases and 8 bases respectively, with 12 bases between them. This CDR3 region has 12 residues. The CDR3 loop is CASSAQGFKQYF. The CDR3 nucleotides are TGTGCCAGCAGTGCCCAGGGTTTTAAGCAGTACTTC.

The gene calls are TRBV23-1 and TRBJ2-1, with 10 bases that match TRBD2. TRBV23-1 is assigned to the ORF class and has an uncertain function. V gave up 7 bases and J gave up 7 bases; unmatched junction bases: 7. The CDR3 runs to 14 residues. CDR3 coding DNA: TGCGCCAGCAATTCAGGACTAGCGGAAAATGAGCAGTTCTTC. It yields the protein CASNSGLAENEQFF.

The CDR3 reads CASSLDRNNYGYTF. The CDR3 DNA reads TGCGCCAGCTCACTAGACAGGAATAACTATGGCTACACCTTC. The J gene is TRBJ1-2, the V gene TRBV5-1; D perhaps matches TRBD1 (6 bases). The CDR3 runs 14 residues. CDR1 is SGHRS and CDR2 is YFSETQ in the germline V gene. V shed 7 bases and J shed 1 base, with 14 bases lying between them.

The rearrangement joins TRBV10-3 to TRBJ2-7; possible D gene TRBD1, 5 bases. V shed 7 bases and J shed 2 bases, with 15 bases lying between them. CDR3 size: 14 residues. Germline CDR1 reads ENHRY; CDR2 reads SYGVKD. The CDR3 sequence is CAINVGQGPYEQYF. Written as DNA, the CDR3 is TGTGCCATCAATGTGGGGCAGGGTCCCTACGAGCAGTACTTC.

Here the CDR3 DNA reads TGCGCCAGCAGCCGACCCGGGGGGGCGAACACCGGGGAGCTGTTTTTT. It encodes CASSRPGGANTGELFF. This chain uses TRBV4-1 with TRBJ2-2; 8 bases fit TRBD2. The CDR3 consists of 16 residues. Germline values: CDR1 MGHRA, CDR2 YSYEKL. With V trimmed by 4 bases and J by 0 bases, 4 bases remained unmatched.

Here the CDR3 reads CASSFAGAATDTQYF. The CDR3 nucleotides are TGTGCCAGCAGTTTTGCGGGAGCAGCGACAGATACGCAGTATTTT. The chain links TRBV6-5 to TRBJ2-3, with 7 bases fitting TRBD2. After removal of 4 bases from V and 3 bases from J, the junction contained 7 bases not matched to a gene. The CDR3 sequence is 15 residues long. The germline V gene has CDR1 MNHEY and CDR2 SVGAGI.

This clone has just one count. The rearrangement joins TRBV16 to TRBJ1-5, with D unclear. The CDR3 runs to 12 residues. V lost 3 bases and J lost 7, with 7 bases in between. Germline CDR1 KGHSY, CDR2 FQNENV. In DNA, the CDR3 is TGTGCCAGCAGCCACGGAGCCCAGCCCCAGCATTTT. Its translation: CASSHGAQPQHF.

The chain joins TRBV25-1 to TRBJ2-3; TRBD2 is a possible D gene (6 bases). V lost 5 bases to trimming and J lost 1 base, with 13 bases between them. The CDR3 consists of 15 residues. Germline CDR1 and CDR2: MGHDK and SYGVNS. The CDR3 DNA follows: TGTGCCAGCAGTCCTCGCGGAGGGGGCACAGATACGCAGTATTTT. Translation gives CASSPRGGGTDTQYF.

This chain's CDR3 is CASSLGLAGAGAYEQYF. The CDR3 DNA reads as TGCGCCAGCAGCCTGGGACTAGCGGGGGCCGGGGCCTACGAGCAGTACTTC. This chain joins TRBV4-1 and TRBJ2-7, with TRBD2 identical over 14 bases. Germline values: CDR1 MGHRA, CDR2 YSYEKL. J lost 2 bases, V lost 4 bases, and 7 bases had no gene match. There are 17 residues in the CDR3.

This sequence joins TRBV7-3 and TRBJ2-3, with D uncertain. The CDR3 contains 14 residues. CDR1 is SGHTA and CDR2 is FQGTGA in the germline V gene. The V end lost 5 bases, the J end lost 3 bases, and 12 bases lay between the germline ends. The CDR3 DNA is TGTGCCAGCAGCCGAGGTCTCGCTACAGATACGCAGTATTTT. Protein: CASSRGLATDTQYF.

The rearrangement uses TRBV7-2 and TRBJ1-2, with TRBD1 matching over 9 bases. Germline assignment: CDR1 SGHTA and CDR2 FQGNSA. V shed 5 bases, J shed 7 bases, and the junction held 5 bases outside the gene matches. The CDR3 sequence is 13 residues long. DNA of the CDR3: TGTGCCAGCAGCCGGACAGGGGCGGCTGGCTACACCTTC. It specifies CASSRTGAAGYTF.

Here the CDR3 DNA reads TGCGCCAGCAGCCAAGCCCCCCCGGGAGACAATCAGCCCCAGCATTTT. This encodes CASSQAPPGDNQPQHF. The V call is TRBV4-1, the J call TRBJ1-5; no definite D call. Trimming stripped 1 base from V and 3 bases from J, with 13 bases between. This CDR3 is 16 amino acids long. CDR1 MGHRA and CDR2 YSYEKL come from the germline V gene.

The chain joins TRBV4-2 to TRBJ2-7; TRBD2 agrees at 9 bases. CDR1 and CDR2 (germline): LGHNA, YNFKEQ. The CDR3 covers 15 residues. With 1 base clipped from V and 4 bases from J, the junction kept 5 bases outside the gene matches. CDR3 protein: CASSQGGSGRYEQYF. For the CDR3, the DNA is TGTGCCAGCAGCCAAGGGGGTAGCGGGAGATACGAGCAGTACTTC.

This clone was counted between two and nine times. The rearrangement links TRBV5-8 to TRBJ1-1; D is unresolved. V was clipped by 3 bases and J by 1 base, with 19 bases between them. The CDR3 is made up of 17 amino acids. Germline V gene lookup returns CDR1 SGHTS and CDR2 YDEGEE. The CDR3 loop is CASSYPLEVVGNTEAFF. In DNA, the CDR3 is TGTGCCAGCAGCTACCCTTTGGAGGTGGTTGGGAACACTGAAGCTTTCTTT.